The 13 T cell receptor beta chains listed next were all sequenced from one sample in a study of early T cells in non-severe SARS-CoV-2 infection. TCRdb called the 5' RACE reads again in MiXCR, with one record for every CDR3 protein. The sample gives roughly 99,000 distinct CDR3 sequences, approximately 12% of which show up once; around 4.8% is in the top ten. Here the sequenced sample was whole blood, taken at baseline. These receptors came from an adult who was a healthcare worker with PCR-confirmed SARS-CoV-2 infection or an uninfected control (not recorded which).

There are many counts of this clonotype. This chain links TRBV20-1 with TRBJ1-1; 7 positions agree with TRBD1. CDR1 is DFQATT, CDR2 SNEGSKA, per germline (reference sequence). J was trimmed by 5 bases and V by 6 bases; bases with no gene match: 9. This CDR3 spans 13 amino acids. CDR3 DNA sequence: TGCAGTGCCGGAGACAGACAGGGAACTGAAGCTTTCTTT. Its translation is CSAGDRQGTEAFF.

The DNA of the CDR3 is TGTGCCAGCAGCTTAACAGGCGTAAACACCGGGGAGCTGTTTTTT. Translation gives CASSLTGVNTGELFF. The gene calls are TRBV11-2 and TRBJ2-2; possibly TRBD1 for D (5 bases). Trimming stripped 2 bases from V and 2 bases from J, with 9 bases between. The CDR3 length is 15 residues. Germline V gene sequence: CDR1 SGHAT, CDR2 FQNNGV.

The V and J genes are TRBV24-1 and TRBJ2-1; D not certain. From germline, CDR1 is KGHDR and CDR2 SFDVKD. The V and J ends lost 4 bases and 5 bases respectively, with 14 bases between them. This CDR3 has 15 residues. The CDR3 DNA is TGTGCCACCAGTGACTCCCGGACCCCCCACAATGAGCAGTTCTTC. This gives the protein CATSDSRTPHNEQFF.

This clonotype was picked up a small number of times. V and J are TRBV6-5 and TRBJ2-3; tentative D call: TRBD2 (5 bases). Germline CDR1 is MNHEY and CDR2 is SVGAGI. V dropped 1 base and J dropped 2 bases, with 13 bases sitting between them. The CDR3 has 16 amino acids. CDR3 coding DNA: TGTGCCAGCAGTTACTTGCCTAGCTCTTACACAGATACGCAGTATTTT. It translates to CASSYLPSSYTDTQYF.

This clonotype has just a few counts. This chain uses TRBV12-3 or TRBV12-4 with TRBJ1-2; no definite D call. The CDR3 is 12 residues long. V was trimmed by 5 bases and J by 4 bases, leaving 8 bases between them. The CDR3 bases are TGTGCCAGCAGTCCCTATGGCTATGGCTACACCTTC. This gives the protein CASSPYGYGYTF.

This chain joins TRBV11-2 and TRBJ2-2, with D perhaps matching TRBD1 (6 bases). V was shortened by 3 bases and J by 8 bases, with 10 bases between the two germline ends. The germline V gene encodes CDR1 SGHAT and CDR2 FQNNGV. This CDR3 has 13 amino acids. CDR3 sequence reads: CASSFVQGGELFF. The CDR3 DNA sequence: TGTGCCAGCAGCTTTGTGCAGGGGGGGGAGCTGTTTTTT.

The chain combines TRBV6-1 with TRBJ2-7; D not resolved. The CDR3 loop spans 10 amino acids. The V and J ends lost 8 bases and 3 bases respectively, with 5 bases between them. Germline CDR1 reads MNHNS; CDR2 reads SASEGT. The CDR3 loop reads CASSYYEQYF. The CDR3 bases are TGTGCCAGCTCCTACTACGAGCAGTACTTC.

This clonotype has at least ten counts. This sequence joins TRBV29-1 and TRBJ2-2; D is unresolved. Trimming shortened V by 1 base and J by 0 bases, and 6 bases separated the two germline ends. CDR3 size: 14 residues. Per the germline V gene, CDR1 is SQVTM and CDR2 is ANQGSEA. In nucleotides, the CDR3 is TGCAGCGTTGAAGGAGATGCGAACACCGGGGAGCTGTTTTTT. Translation gives CSVEGDANTGELFF.

The rearrangement uses TRBV7-8 and TRBJ1-1; no clear D. The germline CDR1 and CDR2 sequences are SGHVS and FQNEAQ. Trimming cost V 2 bases and J 0 bases, with 16 bases left between them. This CDR3 region has 17 residues. DNA for the CDR3: TGTGCCAGCAGCTTATTTGGAGGCTCGCGGATGAACACTGAAGCTTTCTTT. Residues: CASSLFGGSRMNTEAFF.

This clonotype has just a few counts. This chain joins TRBV20-1 and TRBJ2-3; D possibly corresponds to TRBD2 (6 bases). This CDR3 comprises 17 residues. V shed 2 bases and J shed 4 bases, with 22 bases lying between them. Looked up from germline, CDR1 is DFQATT and CDR2 is SNEGSKA (reference sequence). The CDR3 reads CSARPGLRPDWSDTQYF. For the CDR3, the DNA is TGCAGTGCTAGACCGGGACTCAGGCCAGACTGGTCAGATACGCAGTATTTT.

V is TRBV9 and J is TRBJ1-2, with TRBD1 matching over 9 bases. The CDR3 runs to 16 residues. Germline loops: CDR1 SGDLS, CDR2 YYNGEE. V was clipped by 4 bases and J by 1 base; unmatched bases: 8. The CDR3 loop reads CASSPGQGWLNYGYTF. Here the CDR3 DNA reads TGTGCCAGCAGCCCGGGACAGGGTTGGCTTAACTATGGCTACACCTTC.

Here the CDR3 DNA reads TGTGCCAGCAGTTACTCAAGGAACAGCCGAACTAATTCTCCTCAGCCCCAGCATTTT. Translating gives CASSYSRNSRTNSPQPQHF. The chain is built from TRBV6-2 or TRBV6-3 and TRBJ1-5; D is uncertain. Germline loops: CDR1 MNHEY, CDR2 SVGEGT. The CDR3 loop spans 19 amino acids. Trimming took 0 bases from V and 6 from J, leaving 24 bases between them.

This chain links TRBV18 with TRBJ1-1, with D possibly matching TRBD1 (5 bases). Germline V gene data show CDR1 as KGHSH and CDR2 as LQKENI. The CDR3 length is 15 residues. V shed 1 base and J shed 3 bases, with 12 bases lying between them. The CDR3 protein is CASSPRYLGDTEAFF. The CDR3 DNA reads as TGTGCCAGCTCACCACGCTACCTGGGGGACACTGAAGCTTTCTTT.